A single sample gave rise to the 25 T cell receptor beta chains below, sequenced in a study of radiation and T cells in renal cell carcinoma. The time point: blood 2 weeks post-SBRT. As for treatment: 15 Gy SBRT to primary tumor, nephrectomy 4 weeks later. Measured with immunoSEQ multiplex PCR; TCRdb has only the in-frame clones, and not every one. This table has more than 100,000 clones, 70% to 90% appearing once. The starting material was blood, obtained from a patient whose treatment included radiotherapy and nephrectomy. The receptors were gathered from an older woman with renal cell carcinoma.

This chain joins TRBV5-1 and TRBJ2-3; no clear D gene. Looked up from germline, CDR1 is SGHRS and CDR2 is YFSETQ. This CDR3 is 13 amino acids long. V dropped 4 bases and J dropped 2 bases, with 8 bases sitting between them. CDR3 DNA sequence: TGCGCCAGCAGCCCAGATTCCACAGATACGCAGTATTTT. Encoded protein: CASSPDSTDTQYF.

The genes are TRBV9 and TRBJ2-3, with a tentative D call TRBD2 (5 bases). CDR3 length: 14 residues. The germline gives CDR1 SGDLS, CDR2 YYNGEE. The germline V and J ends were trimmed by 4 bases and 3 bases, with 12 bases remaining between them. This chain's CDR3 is CASSPRLATDTQYF. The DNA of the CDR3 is TGTGCCAGCAGCCCAAGATTAGCGACAGATACGCAGTATTTT.

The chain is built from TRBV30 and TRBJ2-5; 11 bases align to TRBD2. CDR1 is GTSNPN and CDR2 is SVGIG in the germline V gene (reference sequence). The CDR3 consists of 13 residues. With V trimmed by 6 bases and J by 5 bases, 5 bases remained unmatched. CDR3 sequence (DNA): TGTGCCTGTAGCGGGGGGGCGTGGGAGACCCAGTACTTC. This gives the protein CACSGGAWETQYF.

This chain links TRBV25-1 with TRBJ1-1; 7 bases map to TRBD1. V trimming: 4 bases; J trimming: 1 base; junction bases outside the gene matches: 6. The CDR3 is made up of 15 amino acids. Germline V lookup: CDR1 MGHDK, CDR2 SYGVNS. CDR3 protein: CASSAYRGRNTEAFF. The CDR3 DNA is TGTGCCAGCAGTGCGTACAGGGGTCGGAACACTGAAGCTTTCTTT.

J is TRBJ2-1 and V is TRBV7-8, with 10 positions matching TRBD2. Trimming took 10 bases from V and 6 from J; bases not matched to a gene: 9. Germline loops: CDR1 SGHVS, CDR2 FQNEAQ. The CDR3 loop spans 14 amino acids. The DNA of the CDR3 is TGTGCCACCCCAAGCGGGGGGGCCCCCAATGAGCAGTTCTTC. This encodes CATPSGGAPNEQFF.

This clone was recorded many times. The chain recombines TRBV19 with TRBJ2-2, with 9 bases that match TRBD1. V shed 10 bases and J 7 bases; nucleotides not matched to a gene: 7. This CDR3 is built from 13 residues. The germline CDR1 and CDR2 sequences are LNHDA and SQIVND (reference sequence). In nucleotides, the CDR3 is TGTGCCACATGGGACAGGGAAGGCGGGGAGCTGTTTTTT. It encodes CATWDREGGELFF.

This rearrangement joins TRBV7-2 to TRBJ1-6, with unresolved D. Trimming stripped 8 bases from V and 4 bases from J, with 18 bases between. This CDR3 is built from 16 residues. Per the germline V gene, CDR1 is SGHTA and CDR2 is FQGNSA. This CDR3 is CASLPRTQSYNSPLHF. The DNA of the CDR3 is TGTGCCAGCCTCCCTCGGACGCAGTCGTATAATTCACCCCTCCACTTT.

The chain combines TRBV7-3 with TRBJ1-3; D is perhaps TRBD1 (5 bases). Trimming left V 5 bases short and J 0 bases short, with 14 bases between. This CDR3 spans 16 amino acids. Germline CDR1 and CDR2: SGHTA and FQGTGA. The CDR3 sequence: CASSPGASLSGNTIYF. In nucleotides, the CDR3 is TGTGCCAGCAGCCCCGGGGCAAGCCTCTCTGGAAACACCATATATTTT.

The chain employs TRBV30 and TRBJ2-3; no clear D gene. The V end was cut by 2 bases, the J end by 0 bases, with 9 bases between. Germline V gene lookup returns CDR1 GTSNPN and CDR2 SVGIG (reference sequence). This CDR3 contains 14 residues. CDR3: CAWSPDSSTDTQYF. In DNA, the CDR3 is TGTGCCTGGAGTCCTGATTCTAGCACAGATACGCAGTATTTT. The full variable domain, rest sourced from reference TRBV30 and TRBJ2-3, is SQTIHQWPATLVQPVGSPLSLECTVEGTSNPNLYWYRQAAGRGLQLLFYSVGIGQISSEVPQNLSASRPQDRQFILSSKKLLLSDSGFYLCAWSPDSSTDTQYFGPGTRLTVL.

CDR3 coding DNA: TGTGCCAGCAGCCTTAACGGAGGGACCCAGTACTTC. This codes for CASSLNGGTQYF. The V call is TRBV6-5, the J call TRBJ2-5, with D possibly matching TRBD2 (5 bases). The CDR3 has 12 residues. The V end was cut by 6 bases, the J end by 7 bases, with 12 bases between. The germline CDR1 and CDR2 sequences are MNHEY and SVGAGI.

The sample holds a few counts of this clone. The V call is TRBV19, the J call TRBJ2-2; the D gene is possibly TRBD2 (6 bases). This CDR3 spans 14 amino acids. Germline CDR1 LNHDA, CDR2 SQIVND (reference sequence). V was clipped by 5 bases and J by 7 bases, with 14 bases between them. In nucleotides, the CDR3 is TGTGCCAGTAGTCCTAGCGCCTGGGGCGGGGAGCTGTTTTTT. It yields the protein CASSPSAWGGELFF.

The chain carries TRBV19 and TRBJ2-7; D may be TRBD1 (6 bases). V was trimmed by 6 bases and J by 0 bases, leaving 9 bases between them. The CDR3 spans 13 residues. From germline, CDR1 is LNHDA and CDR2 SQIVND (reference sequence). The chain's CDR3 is CASSRDNSYEQYF. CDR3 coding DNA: TGTGCCAGTAGCCGGGACAACTCCTACGAGCAGTACTTC.

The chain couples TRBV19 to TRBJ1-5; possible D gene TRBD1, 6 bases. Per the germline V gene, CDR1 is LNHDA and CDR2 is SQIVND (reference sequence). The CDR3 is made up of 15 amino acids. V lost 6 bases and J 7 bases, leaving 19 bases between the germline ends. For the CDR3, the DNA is TGTGCCAGTAGCCCCGAGGGGGGCCGGTGGCAGCCCCAGCATTTT. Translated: CASSPEGGRWQPQHF.

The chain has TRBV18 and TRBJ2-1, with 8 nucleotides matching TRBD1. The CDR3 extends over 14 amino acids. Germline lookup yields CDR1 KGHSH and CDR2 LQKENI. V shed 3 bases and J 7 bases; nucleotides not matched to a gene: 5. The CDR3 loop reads CASSPSGGTNEQFF. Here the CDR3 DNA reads TGTGCCAGCTCACCGTCAGGGGGCACGAATGAGCAGTTCTTC.

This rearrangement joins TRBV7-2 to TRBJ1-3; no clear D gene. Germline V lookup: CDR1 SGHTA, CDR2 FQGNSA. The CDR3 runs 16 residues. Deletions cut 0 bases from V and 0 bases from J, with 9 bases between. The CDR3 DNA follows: TGTGCCAGCAGCTTAGCGACCCCGGACTCTGGAAACACCATATATTTT. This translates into CASSLATPDSGNTIYF. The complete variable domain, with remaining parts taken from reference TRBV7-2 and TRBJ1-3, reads GAGVSQSPSNKVTEKGKDVELRCDPISGHTALYWYRQSLGQGLEFLIYFQGNSAPDKSGLPSDRFSAERTGGSVSTLTIQRTQQEDSAVYLCASSLATPDSGNTIYFGEGSWLTVV.

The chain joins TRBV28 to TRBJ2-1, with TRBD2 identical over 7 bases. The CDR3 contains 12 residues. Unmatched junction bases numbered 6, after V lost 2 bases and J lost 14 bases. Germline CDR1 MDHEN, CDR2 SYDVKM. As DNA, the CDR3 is TGTGCCAGCAGTTTAAGTCTAGCGGTTGAGTTCTTC. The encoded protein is CASSLSLAVEFF.

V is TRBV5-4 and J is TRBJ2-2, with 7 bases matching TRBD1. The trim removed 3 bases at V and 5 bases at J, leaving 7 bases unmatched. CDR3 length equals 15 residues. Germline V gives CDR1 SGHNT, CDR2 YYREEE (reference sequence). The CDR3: CASSSSGTATGELFF. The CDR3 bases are TGTGCCAGCAGCTCCTCCGGGACAGCAACCGGGGAGCTGTTTTTT.

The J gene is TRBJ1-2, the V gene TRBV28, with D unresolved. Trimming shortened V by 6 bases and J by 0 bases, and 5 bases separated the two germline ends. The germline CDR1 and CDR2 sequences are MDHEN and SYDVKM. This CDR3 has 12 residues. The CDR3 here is CASRDPNYGYTF. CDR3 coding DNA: TGTGCCAGCAGGGACCCTAACTATGGCTACACCTTC.

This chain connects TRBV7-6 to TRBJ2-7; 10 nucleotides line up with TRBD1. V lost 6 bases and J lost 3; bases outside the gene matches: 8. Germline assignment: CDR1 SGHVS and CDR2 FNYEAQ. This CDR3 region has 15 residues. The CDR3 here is CASSHPGQGSYEQYF. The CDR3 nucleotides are TGTGCCAGCAGTCATCCGGGACAGGGGAGCTACGAGCAGTACTTC. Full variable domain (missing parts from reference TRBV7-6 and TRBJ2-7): GAGVSQSPRYKVTKRGQDVALRCDPISGHVSLYWYRQALGQGPEFLTYFNYEAQQDKSGLPNDRFSAERPEGSISTLTIQRTEQRDSAMYRCASSHPGQGSYEQYFGPGTRLTVT.

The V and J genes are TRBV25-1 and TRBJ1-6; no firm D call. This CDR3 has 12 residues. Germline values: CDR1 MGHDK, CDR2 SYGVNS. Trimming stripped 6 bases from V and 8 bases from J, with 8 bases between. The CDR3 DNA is TGTGCCAGCAGCGAACCCCATTCACCCCTCCACTTT. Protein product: CASSEPHSPLHF.

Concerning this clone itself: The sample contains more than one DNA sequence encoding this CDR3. CDR3 loop: CASRTDRGRTNTEAFF. The CDR3 nucleotides read TGTGCCAGCAGAACCGACAGGGGGAGAACGAACACTGAAGCTTTCTTT. This chain links TRBV9 with TRBJ1-1; TRBD1 matches 9 bases. Per germline, CDR1 SGDLS and CDR2 YYNGEE. The CDR3 totals 16 residues. V lost 5 bases and J lost 1; bases outside the gene matches: 9.

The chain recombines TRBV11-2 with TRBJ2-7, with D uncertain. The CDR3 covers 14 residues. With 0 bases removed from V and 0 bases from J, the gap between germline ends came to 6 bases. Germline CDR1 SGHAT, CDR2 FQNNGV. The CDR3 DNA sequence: TGTGCCAGCAGCTTAGAACTCGGCTCCTACGAGCAGTACTTC. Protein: CASSLELGSYEQYF.

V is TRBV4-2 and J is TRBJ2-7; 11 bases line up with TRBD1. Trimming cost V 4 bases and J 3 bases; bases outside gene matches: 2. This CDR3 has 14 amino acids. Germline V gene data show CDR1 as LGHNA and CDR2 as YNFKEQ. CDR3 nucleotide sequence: TGTGCCAGCAGCCGGACAGGGGGCATCTACGAGCAGTACTTC. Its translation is CASSRTGGIYEQYF.

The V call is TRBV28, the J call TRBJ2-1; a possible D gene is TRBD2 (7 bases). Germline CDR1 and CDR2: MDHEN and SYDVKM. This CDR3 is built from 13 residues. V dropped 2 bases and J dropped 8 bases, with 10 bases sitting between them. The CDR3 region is CASSLGGADEQFF. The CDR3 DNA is TGTGCCAGCAGTTTAGGGGGGGCGGATGAGCAGTTCTTC.

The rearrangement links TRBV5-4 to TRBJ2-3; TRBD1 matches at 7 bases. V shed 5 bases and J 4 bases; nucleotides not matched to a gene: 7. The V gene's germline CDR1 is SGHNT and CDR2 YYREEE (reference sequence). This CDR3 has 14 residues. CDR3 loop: CASRLDRRADTQYF. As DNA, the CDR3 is TGTGCCAGCAGGCTGGACAGGCGCGCAGATACGCAGTATTTT. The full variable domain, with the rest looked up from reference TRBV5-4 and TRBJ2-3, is ETGVTQSPTHLIKTRGQQVTLRCSSQSGHNTVSWYQQALGQGPQFIFQYYREEENGRGNFPPRFSGLQFPNYSSELNVNALELDDSALYLCASRLDRRADTQYFGPGTRLTVL.